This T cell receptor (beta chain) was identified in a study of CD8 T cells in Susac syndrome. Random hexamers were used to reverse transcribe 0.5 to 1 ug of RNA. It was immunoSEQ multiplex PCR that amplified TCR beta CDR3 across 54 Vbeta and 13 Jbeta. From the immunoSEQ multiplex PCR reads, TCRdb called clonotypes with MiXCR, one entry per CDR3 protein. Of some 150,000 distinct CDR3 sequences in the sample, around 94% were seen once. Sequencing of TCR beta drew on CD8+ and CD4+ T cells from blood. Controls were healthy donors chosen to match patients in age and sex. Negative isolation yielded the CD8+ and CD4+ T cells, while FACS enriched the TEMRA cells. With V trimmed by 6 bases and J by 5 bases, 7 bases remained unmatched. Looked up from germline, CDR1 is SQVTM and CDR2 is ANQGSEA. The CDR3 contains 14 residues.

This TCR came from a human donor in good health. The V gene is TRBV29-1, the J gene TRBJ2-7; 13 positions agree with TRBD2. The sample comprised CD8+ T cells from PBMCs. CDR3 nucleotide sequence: TGCAGCGTCCCAGGACTAGCGGGAGTTCACGAGCAGTACTTC. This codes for CSVPGLAGVHEQYF.